These T cell receptor beta chains were read from a single sample in a study of long-term antiretroviral therapy in people with HIV. The table came from immunoSEQ multiplex PCR; TCRdb's copy has only in-frame clones and leaves some out. The data hold about 17,000 clones, with roughly 80% observed a single time. The source was unsorted PBMCs, collected approximately 2.2 years before starting antiretroviral therapy. These receptors were obtained from a man younger than 45 with HIV. Both conserved end residues are part of each CDR3. A D gene is named only where the DNA matches it firmly. Not all rows give a size; the values are once, few, many and, for expanded clones, a class.

V	D	size	J	DNA	CDR3
TRBV5-1	TRBD1	few	TRBJ1-6	TGCGCCAGCAGCGCTGGACAGGGGGCCTCACCCCTCCACTTT	CASSAGQGASPLHF
TRBV5-1	-	-	TRBJ1-1	TGCGCCAGCAGAGCCACCAAACTATTTACTGAGGACACTGAAGCTTTCTTT	CASRATKLFTEDTEAFF
TRBV4-2	-	-	TRBJ2-3	TGTGCCAGCAGCTCCGGGGGGCCGACAGATACGCAGTATTTT	CASSSGGPTDTQYF
TRBV5-1	-	-	TRBJ2-7	TGCGCCAGCAGCTTGGTACAGGGTGGTTACGAGCAGTACTTC	CASSLVQGGYEQYF
TRBV14	-	few	TRBJ1-6	TGTGCCAGCAGCCCTCCGGGCCTAAATTCACCCCTCCACTTT	CASSPPGLNSPLHF
TRBV7-2	-	-	TRBJ2-7	TGTGCCAGCAGCTTAATGCAGGGGGGCATCTACGAGCAGTACTTC	CASSLMQGGIYEQYF
TRBV18	TRBD1	-	TRBJ2-6	TGTGCCAGCTCACCACCAGGGACAGCGACAAGCTCCTCTGGGGCCAACGTCCTGACTTTC	CASSPPGTATSSSGANVLTF
TRBV28	-	-	TRBJ1-5	TGTGCCAGCGCGCCCGGGAGTGGCAATCAGCCCCAGCATTTT	CASAPGSGNQPQHF
TRBV5-4	-	-	TRBJ1-1	TGTGCCAGCAGCTCCGGTGGGGGGGGTGGGAACACTGAAGCTTTCTTT	CASSSGGGGGNTEAFF
TRBV6-5	-	-	TRBJ2-2	TGTGCCAGCAGTATGAGTGGGGAGCTGTTTTTT	CASSMSGELFF
TRBV6-6	-	-	TRBJ2-7	TGTGCCAGCAGTTCCTCCGGATACGAGCAGTACTTC	CASSSSGYEQYF
TRBV9	-	-	TRBJ2-7	TGTGCCAGCAGCGTAAGGGGGGGTAGCGACCCCTACGAGCAGTACTTC	CASSVRGGSDPYEQYF
TRBV5-1	TRBD1	-	TRBJ1-6	TGCGCCAGCAGTTGGACAGGACCAAATTCACCCCTCCACTTT	CASSWTGPNSPLHF
TRBV18	-	few	TRBJ1-2	TGTGCCAGCTCACCACAGGGTATCAATGGCTACACCTTC	CASSPQGINGYTF
TRBV7-2	-	-	TRBJ1-2	TGTGCCAGCAGCACCGACATCTATGGCTACACCTTC	CASSTDIYGYTF
TRBV19	-	-	TRBJ2-1	TGTGCCAGTATCCTTGACGGTAGCTCCTACAATGAGCAGTTCTTC	CASILDGSSYNEQFF
TRBV6-4	-	-	TRBJ2-7	TGTGCCAGCAGTGAAGTCCGGGGGGCTATCTACGAGCAGTACTTC	CASSEVRGAIYEQYF
TRBV5-6	-	-	TRBJ2-7	TGTGCCAGCATCCCGAGCCAGGGTTTGTACGAGCAGTACTTC	CASIPSQGLYEQYF
TRBV6-1	-	-	TRBJ2-7	TGTGCCAGCAGTGAACTATCCTACGAGCAGTACTTC	CASSELSYEQYF
TRBV6-6	-	-	TRBJ2-7	TGTGCCAGCAGTTCCCCAGGGAGCGAGCAGTACTTC	CASSSPGSEQYF
TRBV28	-	-	TRBJ2-3	TGTGCCAGCAGAGGTCGGGAAACCTTTAGTAGCACAGATACGCAGTATTTT	CASRGRETFSSTDTQYF
TRBV28	-	-	TRBJ2-2	TGTGCCAGCAGTTTCGGCGGCGACACCGGGGAGCTGTTTTTT	CASSFGGDTGELFF
TRBV5-4	TRBD1	-	TRBJ2-7	TGTGCCAGCAGCCCCCGGGACAGGGGAAGGGAGCAGTACTTC	CASSPRDRGREQYF
TRBV29-1	TRBD1	-	TRBJ1-2	TGCAGCGGGGGGACAGCTAACTATGGCTACACCTTC	CSGGTANYGYTF
TRBV7-2	-	few	TRBJ2-7	TGTGCCAGCAGCCGGGACAACGCTGAGCAGTACTTC	CASSRDNAEQYF
TRBV6-1	-	-	TRBJ2-7	TGTGCCAGCAACCCGGGACTCCAGTACTTC	CASNPGLQYF
TRBV2	-	-	TRBJ2-1	TGTGCCAGCAGTAGTGCAGCCGACTACAATGAGCAGTTCTTC	CASSSAADYNEQFF
TRBV6-6	-	-	TRBJ2-7	TGTGCCAGCAGGAAGGGACAATTGAGCTCCTACGAGCAGTACTTC	CASRKGQLSSYEQYF
TRBV9	-	few	TRBJ2-3	TGTGCCAGCAGCGTAGCCTTCACAGATACGCAGTATTTT	CASSVAFTDTQYF
TRBV27	-	-	TRBJ1-2	TGTGCCAGCAGTTTAACCGGGACACATAACTATGGCTACACCTTC	CASSLTGTHNYGYTF
TRBV6-5	-	-	TRBJ2-3	TGTGCCAGCAGTTACTCGATGGCTGGGCCAGATACGCAGTATTTT	CASSYSMAGPDTQYF
TRBV4-2	-	-	TRBJ1-2	TGTGCCAGCAGCCAAGGTCTTATTTCCCAGGATAATGGCTACACCTTC	CASSQGLISQDNGYTF
TRBV6-1	-	-	TRBJ1-6	TGTGCCAGCAGTGATTCAGGGACCCGCTCCTATAATTCACCCCTCCACTTT	CASSDSGTRSYNSPLHF
TRBV5-6	-	large	TRBJ2-7	TGTGCCAGCAGCACAGGGAACAACGAGCAGTACTTC	CASSTGNNEQYF
TRBV10-3	TRBD2	-	TRBJ2-2	TGTGCCATCAGTATTAGCGGGGGGGCGAACACCGGGGAGCTGTTTTTT	CAISISGGANTGELFF
TRBV5-1	TRBD1	-	TRBJ2-5	TGCGCCAGCAGCTTGGGGACAGGGCAAGAGACCCAGTACTTC	CASSLGTGQETQYF
TRBV5-1	-	medium-sized	TRBJ1-3	TGCGCCAGCAGCTTGGTTGCCAGAAGGTCCCCTGGAAACACCATATATTTT	CASSLVARRSPGNTIYF
TRBV4-3	-	-	TRBJ2-7	TGCGCCAGCAGCCCTACATTTCCCGCCGACGAGCAGTACTTC	CASSPTFPADEQYF
TRBV4-2	-	few	TRBJ2-7	TGTGCCAGCAGCTTAGGTGGCTCTGGGGGCTACGAGCAGTACTTC	CASSLGGSGGYEQYF
TRBV20-1	-	-	TRBJ2-3	TGCAGTGCTAGAGGAGGGGATACGCAGTATTTT	CSARGGDTQYF